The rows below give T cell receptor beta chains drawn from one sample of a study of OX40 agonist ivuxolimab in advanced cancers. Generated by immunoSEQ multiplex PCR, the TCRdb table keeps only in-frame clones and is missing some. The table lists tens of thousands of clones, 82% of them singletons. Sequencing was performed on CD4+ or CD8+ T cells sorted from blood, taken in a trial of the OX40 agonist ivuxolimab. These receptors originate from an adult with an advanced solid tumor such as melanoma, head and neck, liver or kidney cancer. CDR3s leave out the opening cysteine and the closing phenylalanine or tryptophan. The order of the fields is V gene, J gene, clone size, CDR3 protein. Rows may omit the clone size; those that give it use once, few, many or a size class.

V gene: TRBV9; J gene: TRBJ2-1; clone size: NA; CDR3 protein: ASSDPGVDNEQF
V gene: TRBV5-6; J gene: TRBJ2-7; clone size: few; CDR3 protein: ASSFRDPAGGPTYEQY
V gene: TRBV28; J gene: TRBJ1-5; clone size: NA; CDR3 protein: ASSSGTGGSIQPQH
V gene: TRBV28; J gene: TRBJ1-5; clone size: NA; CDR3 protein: ASSSYSNQPQH
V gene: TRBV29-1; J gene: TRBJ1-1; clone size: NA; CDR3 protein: SGTVGPEAF
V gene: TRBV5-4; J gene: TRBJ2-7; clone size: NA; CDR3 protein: ASSQGRDSSYEQY
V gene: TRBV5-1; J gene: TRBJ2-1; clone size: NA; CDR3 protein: ASSVPVPATSSYNEQF
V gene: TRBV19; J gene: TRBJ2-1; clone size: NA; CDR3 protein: ASSPSGTGDYNEQF
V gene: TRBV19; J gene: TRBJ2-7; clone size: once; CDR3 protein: ASSIGRDAYEQY
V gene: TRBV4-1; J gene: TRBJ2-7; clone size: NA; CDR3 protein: ASSHGSSYEQY
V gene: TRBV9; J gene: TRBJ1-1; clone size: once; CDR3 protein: ASSAGIFNTEAF
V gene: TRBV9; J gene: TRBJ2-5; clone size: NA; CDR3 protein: ASMSRWETQY
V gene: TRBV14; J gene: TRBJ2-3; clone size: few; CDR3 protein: ASSQEVGPSGRPDTQY
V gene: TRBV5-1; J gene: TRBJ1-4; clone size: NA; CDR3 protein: ASSLAEQGSEKLF
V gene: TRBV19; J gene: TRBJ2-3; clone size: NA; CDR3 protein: ASSIGNRGRPDTQY
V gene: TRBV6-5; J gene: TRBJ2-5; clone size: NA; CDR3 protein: ASTPGGTLWAQY
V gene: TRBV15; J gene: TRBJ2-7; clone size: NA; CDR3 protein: ATSPQSDSYEQY
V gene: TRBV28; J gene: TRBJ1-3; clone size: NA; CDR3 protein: ASSTQGNTIY
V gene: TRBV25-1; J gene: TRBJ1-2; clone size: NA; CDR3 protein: ASSESQGNYGYT